These 22 T cell receptor beta chains were sequenced from one sample in a study of T cell repertoires in cytomegalovirus infection. TCRdb used MiXCR to reprocess the reads, holding one entry per CDR3 protein. The data show roughly 640,000 distinct CDR3 sequences, less than 25% seen once. Sequencing used CD8+ T cells from PBMCs. These receptors were obtained from a human donor in good health (CMV status not recorded). Some clones in this sample may be carry-over from other donors' samples.

This clonotype was seen repeatedly, ten times or more. The chain uses TRBV7-9 and TRBJ2-5; D gene uncertain. The CDR3 runs 13 residues. With 2 bases removed from V and 2 bases from J, the gap between germline ends came to 6 bases. Germline V gene lookup returns CDR1 SEHNR and CDR2 FQNEAQ (reference sequence). The chain's CDR3 is CASSLLLQETQYF. The CDR3, as DNA: TGTGCCAGCAGCTTACTATTACAAGAGACCCAGTACTTC. The entire variable domain, with the rest obtained from reference TRBV7-9 and TRBJ2-5, is as follows: DTGVSQNPRHKITKRGQNVTFRCDPISEHNRLYWYRQTLGQGPEFLTYFQNEAQLEKSRLLSDRFSAERPKGSFSTLEIQRTEQGDSAMYLCASSLLLQETQYFGPGTRLLVL.

This clonotype was seen a few times. CDR3 in amino acids: CATRGGPYEQYF. In DNA form, the CDR3 reads TGTGCCACCAGAGGCGGCCCGTACGAGCAGTACTTC. J is TRBJ2-7 and V is TRBV15, with D hard to call. In germline, CDR1 is LNHNV, CDR2 YYDKDF (reference sequence). Trimming removed 6 bases at V and 4 bases at J, with 10 bases between. This CDR3 has 12 amino acids.

This clonotype has more than one count but fewer than ten. The V gene is TRBV6-1, the J gene TRBJ2-3; D call uncertain. Trimming removed 1 base from V and 4 bases from J, with 12 bases in between. Looked up from germline, CDR1 is MNHNS and CDR2 is SASEGT. The CDR3 is 15 residues long. The CDR3 protein is CASSEVQGLSDTQYF. The DNA of the CDR3 is TGTGCCAGCAGTGAAGTGCAAGGGTTATCAGATACGCAGTATTTT.

The V and J genes are TRBV24-1 and TRBJ2-3, with 12 bases lining up with TRBD2. J gave up 2 bases and V 3 bases, and 2 bases lay outside the gene matches. This CDR3 is 16 amino acids long. CDR1 and CDR2 (germline): KGHDR, SFDVKD. The CDR3 coding sequence is TGTGCCACCAGTGATGGACTAGCGGGGATCACAGATACGCAGTATTTT. Translated, it gives CATSDGLAGITDTQYF.

V is TRBV15 and J is TRBJ2-7; TRBD1 matches at 9 bases. The CDR3 is 18 residues long. The V gene's germline CDR1 is LNHNV and CDR2 YYDKDF (reference sequence). The ends lost 0 bases at V and 3 bases at J; junction bases unmatched: 12. The CDR3 is CATSRDRTGVDPVYEQYV. CDR3 nucleotide sequence: TGTGCCACCAGCAGAGATCGGACAGGGGTAGACCCAGTCTACGAGCAGTACGTC.

This clonotype was counted at least ten times. The V gene is TRBV7-6, the J gene TRBJ1-2, with unresolved D. This CDR3 is 14 amino acids long. Between the trimmed V and J ends, which lost 0 bases and 3 bases, there was a span of 8 bases. Germline V CDR1 and CDR2: SGHVS, FNYEAQ. The CDR3 region has the DNA TGTGCCAGCAGCTTAGCGGCTTCCGACTATGGCTACACCTTC. Its translation is CASSLAASDYGYTF. The variable domain in full, completed from reference TRBV7-6 and TRBJ1-2, reads GAGVSQSPRYKVTKRGQDVALRCDPISGHVSLYWYRQALGQGPEFLTYFNYEAQQDKSGLPNDRFSAERPEGSISTLTIQRTEQRDSAMYRCASSLAASDYGYTFGSGTRLTVV.

This clonotype appeared many times. The chain uses TRBV7-9 and TRBJ1-2; no definite D call. Germline CDR1 is SEHNR and CDR2 is FQNEAQ (reference sequence). The CDR3 sequence is 12 residues long. V was pared by 6 bases and J by 8 bases, with 13 bases between. As DNA, the CDR3 is TGTGCCAGCAGTTACCCCGACGAAGGCTACACCTTC. It translates to CASSYPDEGYTF.

V gene TRBV29-1 combines with J gene TRBJ2-7; 7 nucleotides align to TRBD1. Germline CDR1 reads SQVTM; CDR2 reads ANQGSEA. The trim removed 5 bases at V and 0 bases at J, leaving 1 base unmatched. The CDR3 totals 12 residues. The DNA of the CDR3 is TGCAGCGTTTGGGACAGCTCCTACGAGCAGTACTTC. The encoded protein is CSVWDSSYEQYF.

The rearrangement uses TRBV5-5 and TRBJ2-7; D possibly corresponds to TRBD2 (6 bases). V was cut by 1 base and J by 2 bases, with 19 bases left in between. Germline V gene data show CDR1 as SGHKS and CDR2 as YYEKEE (reference sequence). The CDR3 spans 17 residues. CDR3 protein: CASSLYPIGGVAYEQYV. The CDR3 bases are TGTGCCAGCAGCTTGTATCCTATTGGCGGGGTAGCCTACGAGCAGTACGTC.

The chain combines TRBV6-1 with TRBJ2-1; D assignment may be TRBD1 or TRBD2 (5 bases each). The germline CDR1 and CDR2 sequences are MNHNS and SASEGT. The ends were cut back, 7 bases at V and 10 bases at J, with 20 bases in the middle. This CDR3 region has 14 residues. CDR3 in amino acids: CASTHYEGLGEQFF. In nucleotides, the CDR3 is TGTGCCAGCACCCATTATGAGGGGTTAGGGGAGCAGTTCTTC.

The sample holds a few counts of this clonotype. The CDR3 protein is CASSLHPGELFF. In DNA, the CDR3 is TGTGCCAGCAGTCTTCATCCCGGGGAGCTGTTTTTT. The chain has TRBV6-2 or TRBV6-3 and TRBJ2-2; D remains ambiguous. The germline V gene has CDR1 MNHEY and CDR2 SVGEGT. The CDR3 is 12 residues long. V lost 5 bases and J lost 6, with 7 bases in between.

This clonotype was detected only a few times. The V gene is TRBV6-2 or TRBV6-3, the J gene TRBJ2-4; D uncertain. This CDR3 is built from 13 residues. Trimming stripped 3 bases from V and 5 bases from J, with 8 bases between. Germline CDR1 reads MNHEY; CDR2 reads SVGEGT. The CDR3 reads CASSYGLENIQYF. For the CDR3, the DNA is TGTGCCAGCAGTTATGGGCTTGAAAACATTCAGTACTTC.

This clonotype appeared a few times. The V call is TRBV6-6, the J call TRBJ1-5; perhaps TRBD1 as D (5 bases). V lost 5 bases to trimming and J lost 0 bases, with 11 bases between them. The germline CDR1 and CDR2 sequences are MNHNY and SVGAGI (reference sequence). The CDR3 loop spans 15 amino acids. CDR3 nucleotides: TGTGCCAGCAGTAATGACAGATATAGCAATCAGCCCCAGCATTTT. Translation gives CASSNDRYSNQPQHF.

This clonotype has just a few counts. The rearrangement links TRBV10-3 to TRBJ2-7; maybe TRBD1 (5 bases). V gave up 2 bases and J gave up 6 bases, with 20 bases separating them. This CDR3 is built from 16 residues. Germline CDR1 ENHRY, CDR2 SYGVKD. The CDR3 nucleotides are TGTGCCATCAGTGAGGTGTTAGGGGAATTGCTGATCGAGCAGTACGTC. Translating it yields CAISEVLGELLIEQYV.

The sample holds many counts of this clonotype. The rearrangement uses TRBV7-8 and TRBJ2-7; D ambiguous. CDR1 is SGHVS, CDR2 FQNEAQ, per germline. Trimming stripped 1 base from V and 3 bases from J, with 7 bases between. The CDR3 runs to 13 residues. The chain's CDR3 is CASSLGQVYEQYV. The CDR3 coding sequence is TGTGCCAGCAGCTTAGGGCAGGTCTACGAGCAGTACGTC.

The chain combines TRBV6-1 with TRBJ2-7, with a tentative D call TRBD2 (5 bases). This CDR3 spans 14 amino acids. Trimming stripped 5 bases from V and 5 bases from J, with 16 bases between. CDR1 and CDR2 from the germline V gene are MNHNS and SASEGT. DNA for the CDR3: TGTGCCAGCAGTCACGGGATGGCAGCCCACGAGCAGTACGTC. It yields the protein CASSHGMAAHEQYV.

This clonotype was recorded at least ten times. This sequence joins TRBV4-1 and TRBJ2-1, with 9 bases fitting TRBD2. The CDR3 extends over 15 amino acids. Germline assignment: CDR1 MGHRA and CDR2 YSYEKL. V was clipped by 8 bases and J by 5 bases; unmatched bases: 10. The CDR3: CASWGPAGGNNEQFF. CDR3 coding DNA: TGCGCCAGCTGGGGTCCAGCGGGGGGAAACAATGAGCAGTTCTTC.

This clonotype was seen repeatedly, ten times or more. V is TRBV12-3 or TRBV12-4 and J is TRBJ1-1; possibly TRBD1 for D (5 bases). This CDR3 contains 14 residues. V was clipped by 2 bases and J by 0 bases, with 7 bases between them. The CDR3 DNA is TGTGCCAGCAGTTTATCGGGGGTGAACACTGAAGCTTTCTTT. It specifies CASSLSGVNTEAFF.

Notes on this clonotype: A read error is possible here, since a much larger clone lies one base away. CDR3 sequence reads: CASLGTNNEQFF. The CDR3, as DNA: TGTGCCTCCCTCGGGACCAACAATGAGCAGTTCTTC. The chain employs TRBV10-3 and TRBJ2-1; D assignment may be TRBD1 or TRBD2 (5 bases each). Between the trimmed V and J ends, which lost 11 bases and 5 bases, there was a span of 13 bases. Germline CDR1 and CDR2: ENHRY and SYGVKD. The CDR3 has 12 amino acids.

In this sample, this clonotype turned up once. A read error may be the cause here, since a much bigger clone is one base away. The chain recombines TRBV7-8 with TRBJ2-7; D may be TRBD2 (6 bases). CDR1 SGHVS and CDR2 FQNEAQ come from the germline V gene. Trimming stripped 6 bases from V and 4 bases from J, with 16 bases between. The CDR3 loop spans 14 amino acids. The CDR3 DNA follows: TGTGCCAGCAGATCAACCGTCGGGGGTTACGAGCAGTACTTC. Protein: CASRSTVGGYEQYF. Full variable domain (missing parts from reference TRBV7-8 and TRBJ2-7): GAGVSQSPRYKVAKRGQDVALRCDPISGHVSLFWYQQALGQGPEFLTYFQNEAQLDKSGLPSDRFFAERPEGSVSTLKIQRTQQEDSAVYLCASRSTVGGYEQYFGPGTRLTVT.

This clonotype came up a few times. CDR3 amino acids: CASSYLEGPDQETQYF. As DNA, the CDR3 is TGTGCCAGCAGTTATCTGGAAGGACCGGACCAAGAGACCCAGTACTTC. This chain joins TRBV6-5 and TRBJ2-5; D uncertain. V lost 3 bases, J lost 0 bases, and 14 bases lay in between. The CDR3 covers 16 residues. Germline CDR1 reads MNHEY; CDR2 reads SVGAGI.

In this sample, this clonotype turned up a few times. The junction and the germline gene differ at one end; a read error may be behind it. The gene calls are TRBV12-3 or TRBV12-4 and TRBJ2-4; 11 bases are shared with TRBD2. CDR3 length: 16 amino acids. CDR3 sequence: CASSLAGGRAKNIQYF. The CDR3, as DNA: TGTGCCAGCAGTCTAGCGGGGGGCCGAGCCAAAAACATTCAGTACTTC.